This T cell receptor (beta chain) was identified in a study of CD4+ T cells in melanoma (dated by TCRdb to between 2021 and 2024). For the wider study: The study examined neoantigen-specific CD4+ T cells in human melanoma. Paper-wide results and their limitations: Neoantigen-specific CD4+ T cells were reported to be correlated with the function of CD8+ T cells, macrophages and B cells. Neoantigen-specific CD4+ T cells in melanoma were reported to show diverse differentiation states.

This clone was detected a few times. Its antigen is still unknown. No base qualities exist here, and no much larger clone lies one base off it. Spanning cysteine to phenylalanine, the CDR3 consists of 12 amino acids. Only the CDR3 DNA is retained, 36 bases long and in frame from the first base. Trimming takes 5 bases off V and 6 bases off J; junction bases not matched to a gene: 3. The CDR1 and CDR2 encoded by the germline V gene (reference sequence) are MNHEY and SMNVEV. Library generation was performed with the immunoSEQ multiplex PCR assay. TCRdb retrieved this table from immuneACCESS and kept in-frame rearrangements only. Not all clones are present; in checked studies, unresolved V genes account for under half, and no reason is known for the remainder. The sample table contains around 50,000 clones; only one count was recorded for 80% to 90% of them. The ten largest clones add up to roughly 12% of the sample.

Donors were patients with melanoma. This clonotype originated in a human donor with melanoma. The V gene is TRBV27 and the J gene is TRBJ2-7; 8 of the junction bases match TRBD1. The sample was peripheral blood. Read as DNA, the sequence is TGTGCCAGCAGTGTGACAGGGGCCGAGCAGTACTTC. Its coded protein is CASSVTGAEQYF.